A selection of T cell receptor beta chains follows, all from one sample in a study of control samples from healthy donors and cancer patients. The assay was immunoSEQ multiplex PCR, and TCRdb's table has in-frame clones only and misses some. The sample lists approximately 87,000 clones, around 83% occurring once. Specimen: blood. Receptor source: a woman aged 50 to 65 in good health. Both conserved end residues are part of each CDR3. The D gene is left open where the match is weak. Clone size is stated in some rows and not others, as once, few, many or a class when expanded.

J: TRBJ2-3; D: TRBD2; size: once; V: TRBV4-2; CDR3: CASSHGYSGEGTDTQYF; DNA: TGTGCCAGCAGCCACGGTTATAGCGGGGAGGGTACAGATACGCAGTATTTT
J: TRBJ2-3; D: TRBD2; size: .; V: TRBV5-6; CDR3: CASSTGGGAGDTQYF; DNA: TGTGCCAGCAGCACGGGCGGGGGGGCGGGGGATACGCAGTATTTT
J: TRBJ2-7; D: .; size: .; V: TRBV6-2/TRBV6-3; CDR3: CASSSATPGSYEQYF; DNA: TGTGCCAGCAGTTCCGCCACCCCCGGCTCCTACGAGCAGTACTTC
J: TRBJ1-6; D: TRBD1; size: .; V: TRBV16; CDR3: CASSLGGQGDSPLHF; DNA: TGTGCCAGCAGCCTAGGGGGACAGGGCGATTCACCCCTCCACTTT
J: TRBJ1-2; D: .; size: .; V: TRBV2; CDR3: CASSEYANYGYTF; DNA: TGTGCCAGCAGTGAATACGCTAACTATGGCTACACCTTC
J: TRBJ1-2; D: TRBD1; size: .; V: TRBV7-3; CDR3: CASSLTTGLDGYTF; DNA: TGTGCCAGCAGCTTAACGACAGGGTTGGATGGCTACACCTTC
J: TRBJ1-1; D: TRBD1; size: .; V: TRBV29-1; CDR3: CSVGTGEGTEAFF; DNA: TGCAGCGTCGGAACAGGGGAAGGCACTGAAGCTTTCTTT
J: TRBJ2-5; D: TRBD2; size: .; V: TRBV5-6; CDR3: CASSAGGTQYF; DNA: TGTGCCAGCAGCGCGGGGGGGACCCAGTACTTC
J: TRBJ2-1; D: .; size: .; V: TRBV4-1; CDR3: CASSHGVGQSLYNEQFF; DNA: TGCGCCAGCAGCCACGGGGTTGGACAGTCCCTCTACAATGAGCAGTTCTTC
J: TRBJ2-1; D: .; size: .; V: TRBV4-3; CDR3: CASSRTSHNEQFF; DNA: TGCGCCAGCAGCCGAACTTCCCACAATGAGCAGTTCTTC
J: TRBJ1-4; D: .; size: once; V: TRBV7-9; CDR3: CASSLWGRSNEKLFF; DNA: TGTGCCAGCAGCTTATGGGGACGGAGTAATGAAAAACTGTTTTTT
J: TRBJ2-1; D: .; size: .; V: TRBV9; CDR3: CASSVDYEQFF; DNA: TGTGCCAGCAGCGTCGACTATGAGCAGTTCTTC
J: TRBJ1-5; D: TRBD1; size: few; V: TRBV5-5; CDR3: CASSWTGTSNQPQHF; DNA: TGTGCCAGCAGCTGGACAGGGACCAGCAATCAGCCCCAGCATTTT
J: TRBJ2-3; D: .; size: .; V: TRBV5-5; CDR3: CASSLQGTDTQYF; DNA: TGTGCCAGCAGCTTGCAGGGGACAGATACGCAGTATTTT
J: TRBJ1-2; D: .; size: .; V: TRBV4-1; CDR3: CASSQPGDYGYTF; DNA: TGCGCCAGCAGCCAACCAGGGGACTATGGCTACACCTTC
J: TRBJ2-7; D: TRBD2; size: .; V: TRBV24-1; CDR3: CALGLAGDSYEQYF; DNA: TGTGCCCTTGGACTAGCGGGAGATAGCTACGAGCAGTACTTC
J: TRBJ1-1; D: .; size: .; V: TRBV27; CDR3: CASRLYGEGTNTEAFF; DNA: TGTGCCAGCAGACTTTACGGGGAGGGGACGAACACTGAAGCTTTCTTT
J: TRBJ1-5; D: .; size: .; V: TRBV2; CDR3: CASERTVTNQPQHF; DNA: TGTGCCAGCGAACGTACAGTGACCAATCAGCCCCAGCATTTT
J: TRBJ1-1; D: TRBD1; size: .; V: TRBV7-8; CDR3: CASSLAPGRGLDKAFF; DNA: TGTGCCAGCAGCTTAGCGCCCGGCAGGGGGCTTGATAAGGCTTTCTTT
J: TRBJ1-2; D: .; size: .; V: TRBV4-2; CDR3: CASSQDYGIPILRRGYTF; DNA: TGTGCCAGCAGCCAAGATTATGGGATTCCGATTCTTCGGCGAGGCTACACCTTC
J: TRBJ1-4; D: .; size: .; V: TRBV29-1; CDR3: CSVQTPYLGLFF; DNA: TGCAGCGTTCAGACCCCTTATCTAGGACTGTTTTTT
J: TRBJ1-4; D: .; size: .; V: TRBV27; CDR3: CASSPIPLAGTNEKLFF; DNA: TGTGCCAGCAGTCCCATCCCCCTCGCTGGAACTAATGAAAAACTGTTTTTT
J: TRBJ1-5; D: TRBD1; size: .; V: TRBV27; CDR3: CASSPGQGWQPQHF; DNA: TGTGCCAGCAGTCCCGGACAGGGGTGGCAGCCCCAGCATTTT
J: TRBJ2-2; D: .; size: once; V: TRBV15; CDR3: CATSRGRNGELFF; DNA: TGTGCCACCAGCAGAGGTCGCAACGGGGAGCTGTTTTTT
J: TRBJ2-2; D: TRBD2; size: .; V: TRBV4-1; CDR3: CASSQDPYRAGGGTGELFF; DNA: TGCGCCAGCAGCCAAGATCCATACAGAGCGGGAGGGGGCACCGGGGAGCTGTTTTTT
J: TRBJ1-5; D: .; size: .; V: TRBV21-1; CDR3: CASSKRPRVDQPQHF; DNA: TGTGCCAGCAGCAAGCGACCGCGGGTGGATCAGCCCCAGCATTTT
J: TRBJ1-5; D: TRBD1; size: .; V: TRBV19; CDR3: CASSNPGQYNQPQHF; DNA: TGTGCCAGTAGTAATCCGGGACAGTACAATCAGCCCCAGCATTTT
J: TRBJ1-1; D: .; size: few; V: TRBV4-1; CDR3: CASSQQPLLRQSQNTEAFF; DNA: TGCGCCAGCAGCCAACAGCCGCTTCTTCGACAGAGTCAGAACACTGAAGCTTTCTTT